The sequence of this T cell receptor (beta chain) was determined in a study of T cell responses to AZD1222 COVID-19 vaccine (dated by TCRdb to about 2021). Context from the whole study: A total of 233 trial participants underwent TCR sequencing, of whom 207 had received two doses of AZD1222 and about 25 had received two doses of the MenACWY control vaccine. Enrollment into the trials was organized by age into subgroups of 18-55, 56-69 and 70-plus years, and those subgroups contained about 150, 27 and 61 TCR-sequenced participants, respectively. The full study reports these points: A significant rise in spike-specific TCR breadth and depth was observed after two AZD1222 doses relative to day 0 and relative to MenACWY recipients. Participants were mostly white British, with more females than males. The authors suggested clonal diversity may have been underestimated. CD4 TCRs associated with the vaccine covered the entire spike protein, and the dominant responses were in regions 160-218 and 743-854. Because no day 14 peak-response samples were available, the repertoires could be characterized only after the peak T cell response. Epitopes outside the regions mutated in the B.1.351 and B.1.1.7 variants were reportedly recognized by nearly half of the unique spike-specific TCRs. The 56-69-year group was small, and its depth increase did not reach significance, likely because of low power. Conclusions about previously exposed vaccinees are limited because only five or six AZD1222 recipients were SARS-CoV-2 seropositive at baseline.

The CDR3 regions of human TCRbeta chains were analyzed by immunosequencing. The original methods were these. Repertoire TCRs were checked for matches against a reference library of SARS-CoV-2-specific TCRs that had been generated using the MIRA antigen-specificity platform. Breadth meant the fraction of unique TCRs that were SARS-CoV-2-associated, whereas depth meant the fraction of total T cells that were SARS-CoV-2-associated. Each spike-specific TCR was assigned to its reactive spike region and to a CD4 or CD8 class using the MIRA data. Log10-transformed breadth and depth values were compared by one-way ANOVA with Sidak's multiple comparisons tests. TCRdb obtained this table from immuneACCESS and retained in-frame rearrangements with V and J assigned. These tables miss some clones; where compared with another copy, unresolved V genes account for less than half of the shortfall, and the remainder is unexplained. Clonal size and the V and J genes are those of that table, whereas D and trimming came from the DNA. The sample table lists some 130,000 clones, roughly nine tenths of them with a count of one. Around 2.6% of the sample comes from the top ten.

Only a few counts were recorded for this clone. Its antigen target is currently unknown. The record has no base qualities; no much larger clone is one base away. The time point label, read with the paper, signifies: about 28 days (+/-7) after the second vaccine dose. AZD1222 recipients given second doses at about 4 weeks or at about 12 weeks were pooled, since spike-specific TCR depth and breadth were not found to differ between the two schedules. Vaccinee samples came from UK trials COV001 and COV002, including a single-blind randomized controlled phase 2/3 trial of AZD1222 (ChAdOx1 nCoV-19) in healthy adults. For TCRbeta chain sequencing, PBMC samples from trial participants were taken at day 0 and at day 28 after the second dose. V gives up 4 bases and J gives up 0 bases, and the segment between their germline ends measures 7 bases. The germline V gene sets CDR1 to SGHTA and CDR2 to FQGNSA. The CDR3 sequence holds 14 residues, the cysteine and phenylalanine included. The CDR3 DNA has 42 bases and is translated from base 1.

The source was peripheral blood, collected 28 days after the second AZD1222 dose. The receptor was isolated from an adult who received the AZD1222 COVID-19 vaccine. Here the chain combines TRBV7-2 and TRBJ2-1; the D gene is unclear. CDR3 region: CASSSASSYNEQFF. The sequence in DNA is TGTGCCAGCAGCTCGGCCAGCTCCTACAATGAGCAGTTCTTC.